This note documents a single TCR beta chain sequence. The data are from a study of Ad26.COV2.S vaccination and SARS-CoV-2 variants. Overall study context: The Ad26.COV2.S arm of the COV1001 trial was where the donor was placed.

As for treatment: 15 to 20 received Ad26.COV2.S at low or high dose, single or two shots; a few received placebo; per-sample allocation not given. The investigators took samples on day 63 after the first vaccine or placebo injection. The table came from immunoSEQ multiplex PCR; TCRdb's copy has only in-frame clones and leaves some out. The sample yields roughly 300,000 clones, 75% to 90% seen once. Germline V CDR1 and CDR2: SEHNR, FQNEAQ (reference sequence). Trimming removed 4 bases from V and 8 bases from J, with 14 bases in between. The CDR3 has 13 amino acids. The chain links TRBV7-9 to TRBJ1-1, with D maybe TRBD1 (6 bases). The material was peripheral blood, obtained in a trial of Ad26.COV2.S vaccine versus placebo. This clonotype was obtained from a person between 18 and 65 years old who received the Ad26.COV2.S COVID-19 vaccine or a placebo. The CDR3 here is CASSSTGSREAFF. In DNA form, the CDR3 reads TGTGCCAGCAGCTCGACAGGAAGTCGCGAAGCTTTCTTT.